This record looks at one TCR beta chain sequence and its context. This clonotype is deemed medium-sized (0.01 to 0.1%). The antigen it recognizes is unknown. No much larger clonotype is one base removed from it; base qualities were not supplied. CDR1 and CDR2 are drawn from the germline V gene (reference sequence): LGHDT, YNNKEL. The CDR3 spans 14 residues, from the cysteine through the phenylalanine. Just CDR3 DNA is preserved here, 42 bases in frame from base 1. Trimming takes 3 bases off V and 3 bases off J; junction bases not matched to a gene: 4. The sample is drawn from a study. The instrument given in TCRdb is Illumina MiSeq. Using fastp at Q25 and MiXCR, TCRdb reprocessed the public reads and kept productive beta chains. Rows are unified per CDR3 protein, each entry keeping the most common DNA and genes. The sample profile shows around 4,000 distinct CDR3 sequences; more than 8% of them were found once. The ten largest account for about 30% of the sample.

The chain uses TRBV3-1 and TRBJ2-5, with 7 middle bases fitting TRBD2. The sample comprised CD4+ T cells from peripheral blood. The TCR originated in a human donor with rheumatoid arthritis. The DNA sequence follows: TGTGCCAGCAGCCACGGGACTACCAAAGAGACCCAGTACTTC. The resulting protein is CASSHGTTKETQYF.